This entry concerns a single T cell receptor (beta chain). The antigen is not known. The data were obtained in a study of shared clonotypes between healthy human individuals. Whole-study results and caveats: Memory subsets had estimated richness that was generally smaller than that of naive subsets.

Terminally differentiated effector memory CD45RA+ cells were left out of the naive CD8 fraction, which was CD45RO-negative and positively selected for CCR7. This CDR3 region has 14 residues. CDR1 is MGHRA, CDR2 YSYEKL, per germline. With 4 bases removed from V and 4 bases from J, the gap between germline ends came to 14 bases. The assay ran at deep level. Researchers divided each subset's genomic DNA evenly across several immunoSEQ plates. Per sorted-subset replicate PCR, input was approximately 0.2 ug DNA, representing 30,000 to 35,000 T cell genomes. Generated by immunoSEQ multiplex PCR, the TCRdb table keeps only in-frame clones and is missing some. Of about 2 million clones in the sample, about 95% were seen once.

This clonotype was sampled from a man aged 18 to 29 in good health. This chain connects TRBV4-1 to TRBJ2-7; perhaps TRBD2 as D (7 bases). The source material was naive CD8+ T cells sorted from blood. CDR3 region: CASSPKGGNYEQYF. DNA of the CDR3: TGCGCCAGCAGCCCTAAGGGGGGGAATTACGAGCAGTACTTC.